This TCR beta chain originates from a study of blood T cell repertoires in COVID-19. Study summary: T cells, B-cell-depleted T cells, or PBMCs supplied cDNA or gDNA.

Germline-derived CDR1 and CDR2 are LNHDA and SQIVND (reference sequence). J gave up 6 bases and V 6 bases, and 3 bases lay outside the gene matches. There are 13 residues in the CDR3. Sequenced by immunoSEQ multiplex PCR; TCRdb stores in-frame clones only, minus some. Of around 260,000 clones in the sample, approximately 90% are singletons; the top ten hold roughly 0.8%. This clone was recorded a few times. This clonotype was obtained from a man between 25 and 39 years old with acute or convalescent COVID-19. Source material: peripheral blood. The V call is TRBV19, the J call TRBJ1-5, with 9 bases aligning to TRBD1. CDR3 loop: CASRGQGGQPQHF. The CDR3 nucleotides read TGTGCCAGTAGGGGACAGGGCGGTCAGCCCCAGCATTTT.